Below, 2 T cell receptor beta chains from the same sample are listed, as sequenced in a study of cytotoxic CD8 clonotypes in ibrutinib-treated CLL. Produced via immunoSEQ multiplex PCR; TCRdb's table is partial and in-frame only. The data contain 200,000 or so clones, approximately 75% of them singletons. The sample consisted of PBMCs, taken after 12 months of ibrutinib treatment. Receptors were obtained from a human donor with chronic lymphocytic leukemia.

The gene calls are TRBV9 and TRBJ1-3, with a weak D call TRBD1 (6 bases). The V end was cut by 4 bases, the J end by 0 bases, with 20 bases between. Germline V CDR1 and CDR2: SGDLS, YYNGEE. This CDR3 is 18 amino acids long. The CDR3 loop reads CASSPWGHSLNSGNTIYF. In DNA form, the CDR3 reads TGTGCCAGCAGCCCATGGGGGCACTCACTGAACTCTGGAAACACCATATATTTT.

The CDR3 is CATSNPRGSYEQYF. Written as DNA, the CDR3 is TGTGCCACCAGTAACCCCCGGGGGTCCTACGAGCAGTACTTC. The chain couples TRBV15 to TRBJ2-7, with D possibly being TRBD2 (6 bases). CDR1 LNHNV and CDR2 YYDKDF come from the germline V gene (reference sequence). V was pared by 6 bases and J by 1 base, with 13 bases between. The CDR3 has 14 amino acids.